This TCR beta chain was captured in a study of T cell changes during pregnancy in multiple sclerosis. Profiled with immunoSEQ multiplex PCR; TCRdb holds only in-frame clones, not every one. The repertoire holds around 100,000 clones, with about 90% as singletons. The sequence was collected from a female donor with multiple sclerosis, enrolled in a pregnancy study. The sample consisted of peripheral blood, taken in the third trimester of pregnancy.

The CDR3 region has the DNA TGTGCCAGCAGTTCCAGGGGGCATACCTACGAGCAGTACTTC. Amino acids: CASSSRGHTYEQYF. V and J are TRBV27 and TRBJ2-7; the match to TRBD1 covers 8 bases. The V segment lost 4 bases and the J segment 2 bases; nucleotides outside the gene matches: 4. Germline CDR1 reads MNHEY; CDR2 reads SMNVEV (reference sequence). The CDR3 runs 14 residues.